The 28 T cell receptor beta chains below were found in one sample sequenced in a study of blood T cells in healthy people across ages. A second roughly 6 to 11 cycle PCR used barcoded and J-beta primers. TCRdb itself ran the 5' RACE reads through MiXCR, one entry per CDR3 protein. The table lists roughly 860,000 distinct CDR3 sequences, about 62% of them singletons. The sample was blood. These receptor sequences come from a man between 25 and 39 years old in good health.

The chain employs TRBV6-2 or TRBV6-3 and TRBJ1-1; D not certain. From germline, CDR1 is MNHEY and CDR2 SVGEGT. The length of the CDR3 is 14 residues. V shed 2 bases and J shed 0 bases, with 7 bases lying between them. CDR3 coding DNA: TGTGCCAGCAGTTACGCTGAGCTGAACACTGAAGCTTTCTTT. This sequence encodes CASSYAELNTEAFF.

V is TRBV20-1 and J is TRBJ2-7; 8 bases map to TRBD2. V lost 1 base and J lost 0; bases outside the gene matches: 5. The CDR3 is 15 amino acids. The germline V gene encodes CDR1 DFQATT and CDR2 SNEGSKA (reference sequence). Here the CDR3 DNA reads TGCAGTGCTAGAGGTTTTAGCGGGGTCTCCTACGAGCAGTACTTC. Translating it yields CSARGFSGVSYEQYF.

This sequence joins TRBV28 and TRBJ2-1, with 10 positions matching TRBD1. V shed 5 bases and J 6 bases; nucleotides not matched to a gene: 10. CDR1 MDHEN and CDR2 SYDVKM come from the germline V gene. This CDR3 contains 16 residues. The CDR3 loop is CASSDGGTGVPNEQFF. In nucleotides, the CDR3 is TGTGCCAGCAGTGATGGCGGGACAGGGGTCCCCAATGAGCAGTTCTTC.

The chain uses TRBV7-9 and TRBJ2-4, with D possibly TRBD2 on 6 matching bases. The CDR3 sequence is 16 residues long. Per the germline V gene, CDR1 is SEHNR and CDR2 is FQNEAQ (reference sequence). V dropped 5 bases and J dropped 3 bases, with 17 bases sitting between them. CDR3 amino acids: CASSEGWREGKNIQYF. The CDR3, as DNA: TGTGCCAGCAGCGAGGGGTGGAGGGAAGGCAAAAACATTCAGTACTTC.

The chain couples TRBV5-1 to TRBJ2-3; maybe TRBD1 (5 bases). The CDR3 sequence is 15 residues long. V lost 3 bases and J lost 0, with 11 bases in between. Germline CDR1 reads SGHRS; CDR2 reads YFSETQ. The CDR3 spells CASSSRQWSTDTQYF. The CDR3 DNA reads as TGCGCCAGCAGCTCGCGACAGTGGAGCACAGATACGCAGTATTTT.

The chain carries TRBV21-1 and TRBJ1-1; the table calls TRBD1, which could not be checked here. TRBV21-1 constitutes a pseudogene. This CDR3 has 16 residues. The CDR3 reads CASSKEVTGVNTEAFF. CDR3 DNA: TGTGCCAGCAGCAAAGAAGTGACAGGGGTGAACACTGAAGCTTTCTTT.

The V gene is TRBV7-2, the J gene TRBJ2-1, with D possibly TRBD2 on 7 matching bases. The V end lost 7 bases, the J end lost 8 bases, and 15 bases lay between the germline ends. Germline V gives CDR1 SGHTA, CDR2 FQGNSA. The CDR3 runs 13 residues. In DNA form, the CDR3 reads TGTGCCAGCATGGGGGGGCCCGGAGATGAGCAGTTCTTC. The encoded protein is CASMGGPGDEQFF.

The sample holds a few counts of this clonotype. The V gene is TRBV7-2, the J gene TRBJ1-2; D gene ambiguous. Germline V gene sequence: CDR1 SGHTA, CDR2 FQGNSA. The CDR3 sequence is 14 residues long. Between the trimmed V and J ends, which lost 5 bases and 0 bases, there was a span of 10 bases. The CDR3 nucleotides read TGTGCCAGCAGCGTAGTGGGTTCTAACTATGGCTACACCTTC. Translating it yields CASSVVGSNYGYTF.

The V gene is TRBV4-3, the J gene TRBJ1-6; TRBD1 agrees at 7 bases. The CDR3 consists of 14 residues. V shed 4 bases, J shed 10 bases, and the junction held 7 bases outside the gene matches. Germline V gene lookup returns CDR1 LGHNA and CDR2 YSLEER. Here the CDR3 DNA reads TGCGCCAGCAGCCCGACAGGGTCGGGCTCACCCCTCCACTTT. It yields the protein CASSPTGSGSPLHF.

The table lists this clonotype with a count of one. This chain's CDR3 is CASSLWAGEHEKLFF. In DNA form, the CDR3 reads TGTGCCAGCAGTTTATGGGCAGGGGAACATGAAAAACTGTTTTTT. The chain has TRBV27 and TRBJ1-4; possibly TRBD1 for D (6 bases). The CDR3 spans 15 residues. Trimming took 1 base from V and 6 from J, leaving 12 bases between them. CDR1 is MNHEY and CDR2 is SMNVEV in the germline V gene (reference sequence).

The CDR3 here is CAATGWDREISEQYF. The CDR3 coding sequence is TGTGCCGCTACTGGCTGGGACAGGGAGATATCCGAGCAGTACTTC. V usage is TRBV28 and J usage is TRBJ2-5, with 9 nucleotides matching TRBD1. The J call is uncertain, as TRBJ2-7 better fits the DNA end. This CDR3 region has 15 residues. Germline V lookup: CDR1 MDHEN, CDR2 SYDVKM.

This chain links TRBV29-1 with TRBJ2-1; TRBD2 aligns across 7 bases. Germline CDR1 reads SQVTM; CDR2 reads ANQGSEA. The CDR3 runs to 14 residues. Trimming took 6 bases from V and 2 from J; bases not matched to a gene: 7. The CDR3 sequence is CSVAGTTPYNEQFF. In DNA form, the CDR3 reads TGCAGCGTAGCCGGGACTACTCCCTACAATGAGCAGTTCTTC.

The chain joins TRBV7-9 to TRBJ2-2, with D possibly matching TRBD2 (6 bases). The V and J ends lost 5 bases and 4 bases respectively, with 17 bases between them. Germline V gene data show CDR1 as SEHNR and CDR2 as FQNEAQ (reference sequence). The CDR3 loop spans 16 amino acids. CDR3 sequence reads: CASSPGVKRFTGELFF. CDR3 nucleotides: TGTGCCAGCAGCCCGGGGGTCAAAAGATTCACCGGGGAGCTGTTTTTT. Full variable domain (rest looked up from reference TRBV7-9 and TRBJ2-2): DTGVSQNPRHKITKRGQNVTFRCDPISEHNRLYWYRQTLGQGPEFLTYFQNEAQLEKSRLLSDRFSAERPKGSFSTLEIQRTEQGDSAMYLCASSPGVKRFTGELFFGEGSRLTVL.

The chain joins TRBV15 to TRBJ1-2; D is possibly TRBD1 (5 bases). The CDR3 extends over 13 amino acids. V was cut by 1 base and J by 7 bases, with 10 bases left in between. CDR1 and CDR2 from the germline V gene are LNHNV and YYDKDF (reference sequence). This chain's CDR3 is CATSRGPGTGYTF. CDR3 DNA sequence: TGTGCCACCAGCAGAGGTCCAGGGACTGGCTACACCTTC.

This clonotype was seen only a few times. V and J are TRBV29-1 and TRBJ2-5; a weak D match, TRBD1 (5 bases). This CDR3 is built from 15 residues. CDR1 and CDR2 (germline): SQVTM, ANQGSEA. V was pared by 4 bases and J by 5 bases, with 20 bases between. This chain's CDR3 is CSVGDRQHPPETQYF. The CDR3 nucleotides are TGCAGCGTTGGAGACCGACAGCACCCTCCGGAGACCCAGTACTTC. Based on the CDR3 plus reference TRBV29-1 and TRBJ2-5, the full variable domain is SAVISQKPSRDICQRGTSLTIQCQVDSQVTMMFWYRQQPGQSLTLIATANQGSEATYESGFVIDKFPISRPNLTFSTLTVSNMSPEDSSIYLCSVGDRQHPPETQYFGPGTRLLVL.

This clonotype has a single count. The rearrangement uses TRBV10-3 and TRBJ1-1; D remains ambiguous. Germline CDR1 ENHRY, CDR2 SYGVKD. The CDR3 is made up of 14 amino acids. Trimming shortened V by 11 bases and J by 5 bases, and 21 bases separated the two germline ends. The chain's CDR3 is CAASRGEGYTEAFF. CDR3 nucleotides: TGTGCCGCCAGTCGTGGGGAGGGCTATACTGAAGCTTTCTTT.

J is TRBJ2-3 and V is TRBV7-8; possible D gene TRBD2, 7 bases. Germline assignment: CDR1 SGHVS and CDR2 FQNEAQ. The CDR3 loop spans 18 amino acids. V lost 5 bases, J lost 6 bases, and 27 bases lay in between. The CDR3 nucleotides read TGTGCCAGCAGCCCAGTCACTCGGGGGGCAAAAAGGGCGGATACGCAGTATTTT. Protein product: CASSPVTRGAKRADTQYF.

This clonotype was seen only a few times. The chain is built from TRBV10-3 and TRBJ2-7; weak D call: TRBD1 (6 bases). V lost 8 bases to trimming and J lost 9 bases, with 20 bases between them. Germline V CDR1 and CDR2: ENHRY, SYGVKD. This CDR3 region has 13 residues. The CDR3 spells CAIGTGQGLGQYF. In nucleotides, the CDR3 is TGTGCCATCGGGACGGGGCAGGGGCTCGGGCAGTACTTC.

The gene calls are TRBV18 and TRBJ1-6; D is possibly TRBD1 (5 bases). Trimming left V 6 bases short and J 3 bases short, with 15 bases between. Germline V gives CDR1 KGHSH, CDR2 LQKENI. The CDR3 extends over 16 amino acids. In DNA form, the CDR3 reads TGTGCCAGCTCGCCTTTCGGGACGAGCTATAATTCACCCCTCCACTTT. It encodes CASSPFGTSYNSPLHF.

This chain connects TRBV7-2 to TRBJ2-3; perhaps TRBD1 as D (6 bases). The CDR3 covers 14 residues. CDR1 SGHTA and CDR2 FQGNSA come from the germline V gene. The ends were cut back, 7 bases at V and 1 base at J, with 12 bases in the middle. CDR3: CASMQGLGTDTQYF. The CDR3 bases are TGTGCCAGCATGCAGGGGCTCGGCACAGATACGCAGTATTTT. The full variable domain, with the rest looked up from reference TRBV7-2 and TRBJ2-3, is GAGVSQSPSNKVTEKGKDVELRCDPISGHTALYWYRQSLGQGLEFLIYFQGNSAPDKSGLPSDRFSAERTGGSVSTLTIQRTQQEDSAVYLCASMQGLGTDTQYFGPGTRLTVL.

This clonotype was picked up a small number of times. The rearrangement joins TRBV20-1 to TRBJ2-7; D ambiguous. V lost 1 base and J 3 bases, leaving 10 bases between the germline ends. Germline lookup yields CDR1 DFQATT and CDR2 SNEGSKA (reference sequence). The CDR3 has 13 amino acids. The CDR3 sequence is CSARALGNYEQYF. CDR3 DNA: TGCAGTGCTAGAGCGCTAGGAAACTACGAGCAGTACTTC.

V gene TRBV9 combines with J gene TRBJ2-6; D remains ambiguous. Germline CDR1 reads SGDLS; CDR2 reads YYNGEE. The CDR3 spans 16 residues. The V and J ends lost 6 bases and 2 bases respectively, with 15 bases between them. This CDR3 is CASTSPKVPGANVLTF. CDR3 sequence (DNA): TGTGCCAGCACCTCTCCCAAGGTTCCTGGGGCCAACGTCCTGACTTTC.

This clonotype appeared many times. The rearrangement links TRBV25-1 to TRBJ2-6; 7 bases map to TRBD2. This CDR3 is built from 17 residues. Germline loops: CDR1 MGHDK, CDR2 SYGVNS. V was clipped by 0 bases and J by 0 bases; unmatched bases: 2. The CDR3 DNA reads as TGTGCCAGCAGTGAATACTCGGGAGGCTCTGGGGCCAACGTCCTGACTTTC. Translation gives CASSEYSGGSGANVLTF.

The V gene is TRBV29-1, the J gene TRBJ2-3; D unclear. The V gene lost 3 bases and the J gene lost 6 bases, with 4 bases spanning the gap. Germline V gene data show CDR1 as SQVTM and CDR2 as ANQGSEA. CDR3 size: 10 residues. The CDR3 loop reads CSVDGDTQYF. DNA of the CDR3: TGCAGCGTTGATGGGGATACGCAGTATTTT.

On this clonotype itself: The junction and the germline gene differ at one end; a read error may be behind it. The chain links TRBV7-2 to TRBJ1-5; D unclear. This CDR3 region has 14 residues. Germline CDR1 is SGHTA and CDR2 is FQGNSA. CDR3 coding DNA: TGTGTCAGCGCCTGGCGGGGTGACAATCAGCCCCAGCATTTT. It yields the protein CVSAWRGDNQPQHF.

The chain combines TRBV6-2 or TRBV6-3 with TRBJ2-5, with 11 nucleotides matching TRBD1. Gene TRBJ2-7 matches the end of the DNA better, so the J call may be wrong. The CDR3 runs 16 residues. Germline assignment: CDR1 MNHEY and CDR2 SVGEGT. CDR3 in DNA: TGTGCCAGCACCCCACCGCGGGACAGGGGGTCATACGAGCAGTACTTC. It specifies CASTPPRDRGSYEQYF.

Only a few counts were recorded for this clonotype. The rearrangement links TRBV29-1 to TRBJ1-2, with 8 bases identical to TRBD1. With V trimmed by 7 bases and J by 1 base, 2 bases remained unmatched. Germline V lookup: CDR1 SQVTM, CDR2 ANQGSEA. The CDR3 covers 12 residues. Written as DNA, the CDR3 is TGCAGCGGGACAGGGTATAACTATGGCTACACCTTC. This gives the protein CSGTGYNYGYTF. The complete variable domain, with remaining parts taken from reference TRBV29-1 and TRBJ1-2, reads SAVISQKPSRDICQRGTSLTIQCQVDSQVTMMFWYRQQPGQSLTLIATANQGSEATYESGFVIDKFPISRPNLTFSTLTVSNMSPEDSSIYLCSGTGYNYGYTFGSGTRLTVV.

The chain carries TRBV4-1 and TRBJ2-3, with 9 bases that match TRBD1. The CDR3 runs 14 residues. Germline lookup yields CDR1 MGHRA and CDR2 YSYEKL. V gave up 4 bases and J gave up 6 bases; unmatched junction bases: 5. Here the CDR3 DNA reads TGCGCCAGCAGCCTGGGACAGGGATGGGATACGCAGTATTTT. This codes for CASSLGQGWDTQYF.